These 29 T cell receptor beta chains share one sample of origin, sequenced in a study of T-cell reconstitution after alpha-beta-depleted transplantation in children (dated by TCRdb to the mid-2010s). Library construction relied on PCR. Sequencing instrument: Illumina HiSeq 2500. To normalize quantification of the TCRbeta repertoire, the TCR libraries were built with molecular barcoding that relied on unique molecular identifiers. TCRdb took the public reads, trimmed them with fastp at Q25, ran MiXCR for clone calling and kept in-frame beta chains. Under each unique CDR3 protein, matching rows form one entry showing the most common genes and DNA. This sample comprises just over 950,000 distinct CDR3 sequences, 25% to 35% of them detected only once. About 28% of the sample belongs to the ten largest clones. This sample's treatment or condition label indicates: allogeneic hematopoietic cell transplantation with graft depleted of TCRalphabeta T cells and CD19 B cells.

The specimen was PBMCs, mostly from graft donor cells, collected 360 days after TCRalphabeta/CD19-depleted stem cell transplant. The origin of the receptors is a boy under two years old who had a stem cell transplant for SCID, so the T cells may come from the graft donor.

The chain couples TRBV27 to TRBJ1-1; 7 bases line up with TRBD1. V trimming: 6 bases; J trimming: 5 bases; junction bases outside the gene matches: 9. This CDR3 has 14 amino acids. In germline, CDR1 is MNHEY, CDR2 SMNVEV (reference sequence). This CDR3 reads CASSRGTVRTEAFF. The CDR3 DNA reads TGTGCCAGCAGCCGTGGGACAGTTCGAACTGAAGCTTTCTTT.

The chain carries TRBV10-1 and TRBJ2-2, with D perhaps matching TRBD2 (5 bases). The V gene's germline CDR1 is WNHNN and CDR2 SYGVQD (reference sequence). V was clipped by 2 bases and J by 0 bases, with 19 bases between them. The CDR3 covers 19 residues. CDR3 sequence: CASSEGWTLAWSNTGELFF. In DNA form, the CDR3 reads TGCGCCAGCAGTGAGGGCTGGACTCTCGCGTGGTCGAACACCGGGGAGCTGTTTTTT.

This chain connects TRBV4-2 to TRBJ2-7, with a tentative D call TRBD2 (6 bases). The V gene's germline CDR1 is LGHNA and CDR2 YNFKEQ. The CDR3 has 16 residues. V was clipped by 4 bases and J by 4 bases, with 20 bases between them. The CDR3 DNA is TGTGCCAGCAGCCCGATACCGGGGGTCCCCCCTTACGAGCAGTACTTC. It yields the protein CASSPIPGVPPYEQYF.

V gene TRBV20-1 combines with J gene TRBJ2-5, with 13 bases that match TRBD2. The junction had 5 bases not matched to a gene; V was cut back by 5 bases and J by 5 bases. The CDR3 sequence is 14 residues long. Germline assignment: CDR1 DFQATT and CDR2 SNEGSKA (reference sequence). In nucleotides, the CDR3 is TGCAGTGCTGCGGGGACTAGCGGGGCGGAGACCCAGTACTTC. It encodes CSAAGTSGAETQYF.

This clonotype was counted ten times or more. V usage is TRBV13 and J usage is TRBJ1-2; D gene unclear. Germline V CDR1 and CDR2: PRHDT, FYEKMQ (reference sequence). V shed 5 bases and J shed 8 bases, with 9 bases lying between them. CDR3 length equals 11 residues. The CDR3 coding sequence is TGTGCCAGCAGCGAGGACGGGGGCTACACCTTC. Its protein product is CASSEDGGYTF. Drawing the rest from reference TRBV13 and TRBJ1-2, the complete variable domain is AAGVIQSPRHLIKEKRETATLKCYPIPRHDTVYWYQQGPGQDPQFLISFYEKMQSDKGSIPDRFSAQQFSDYHSELNMSSLELGDSALYFCASSEDGGYTFGSGTRLTVV.

The chain employs TRBV2 and TRBJ2-7; unclear D gene. CDR1 is SNHLY and CDR2 is FYNNEI in the germline V gene. The CDR3 consists of 15 residues. The V gene lost 0 bases and the J gene lost 0 bases, with 9 bases spanning the gap. The CDR3 sequence: CASSEADKFSYEQYF. In DNA form, the CDR3 reads TGTGCCAGCAGTGAAGCAGACAAATTCTCCTACGAGCAGTACTTC.

This chain joins TRBV6-1 and TRBJ1-4; D not resolved. The CDR3 sequence is 15 residues long. Trimming stripped 6 bases from V and 8 bases from J, with 19 bases between. In germline, CDR1 is MNHNS, CDR2 SASEGT. CDR3 sequence: CASRHTLLSGEKLFF. CDR3 in DNA: TGTGCCAGCAGACATACGCTCCTATCGGGGGAAAAACTGTTTTTT.

The chain joins TRBV12-3 or TRBV12-4 to TRBJ1-4; D is ambiguous. This CDR3 has 15 amino acids. With 1 base removed from V and 7 bases from J, the gap between germline ends came to 13 bases. CDR3 in DNA: TGTGCCAGCAGTTTAGTCTCGAGTGCAGCTGAAAAACTGTTTTTT. It encodes CASSLVSSAAEKLFF.

This rearrangement joins TRBV20-1 to TRBJ2-5; the match to TRBD2 covers 8 bases. The ends lost 1 base at V and 4 bases at J; junction bases unmatched: 8. Germline V CDR1 and CDR2: DFQATT, SNEGSKA (reference sequence). This CDR3 has 15 amino acids. The CDR3 is CSARGDGGAGETQYF. CDR3 nucleotides: TGCAGTGCTAGAGGTGACGGGGGGGCTGGAGAGACCCAGTACTTC.

A few counts support this clonotype. The chain combines TRBV13 with TRBJ2-7; D unresolved. V was clipped by 2 bases and J by 2 bases, with 7 bases between them. Germline V gene data show CDR1 as PRHDT and CDR2 as FYEKMQ (reference sequence). The CDR3 is 13 amino acids. CDR3 amino acids: CASSLMNTYEQYF. The CDR3 DNA is TGTGCCAGCAGCTTAATGAATACCTACGAGCAGTACTTC.

The J gene is TRBJ1-1, the V gene TRBV7-6; weak D call: TRBD1 (5 bases). Looked up from germline, CDR1 is SGHVS and CDR2 is FNYEAQ. The CDR3 runs to 17 residues. Trimming took 2 bases from V and 2 from J, leaving 18 bases between them. The CDR3 coding sequence is TGTGCCAGCAGCTTAAAGTCGTCCCCAGGGCGTAACACTGAAGCTTTCTTT. It encodes CASSLKSSPGRNTEAFF.

V is TRBV5-1 and J is TRBJ2-1; the match to TRBD2 covers 9 bases. The ends lost 0 bases at V and 3 bases at J; junction bases unmatched: 7. CDR3 length: 17 amino acids. Germline CDR1 and CDR2: SGHRS and YFSETQ. The chain's CDR3 is CASSLEGSGGVYNEQFF. As DNA, the CDR3 is TGCGCCAGCAGCTTGGAAGGTAGCGGGGGAGTCTACAATGAGCAGTTCTTC. The full variable domain, with the rest looked up from reference TRBV5-1 and TRBJ2-1, is KAGVTQTPRYLIKTRGQQVTLSCSPISGHRSVSWYQQTPGQGLQFLFEYFSETQRNKGNFPGRFSGRQFSNSRSEMNVSTLELGDSALYLCASSLEGSGGVYNEQFFGPGTRLTVL.

This clonotype was seen a few times. J is TRBJ1-1 and V is TRBV12-3 or TRBV12-4; 7 nucleotides agree with TRBD1. J lost 0 bases, V lost 6 bases, and 4 bases had no gene match. This CDR3 contains 14 residues. CDR3 loop: CASRTGQMNTEAFF. CDR3 nucleotide sequence: TGTGCCAGCAGAACGGGACAGATGAACACTGAAGCTTTCTTT.

This clonotype was observed a handful of times. This chain connects TRBV9 to TRBJ1-6, with 11 positions matching TRBD1. J lost 9 bases, V lost 3 bases, and 11 bases had no gene match. CDR1 SGDLS and CDR2 YYNGEE come from the germline V gene. This CDR3 comprises 17 residues. CDR3 amino acids: CASSGATPGQGGSPLHF. CDR3 nucleotide sequence: TGTGCCAGCAGCGGGGCGACACCGGGACAGGGGGGTTCACCCCTCCACTTT.

The chain is built from TRBV6-1 and TRBJ2-5, with D possibly being TRBD2 (7 bases). V was pared by 8 bases and J by 5 bases, with 18 bases between. This CDR3 is built from 14 residues. Germline V gives CDR1 MNHNS, CDR2 SASEGT. CDR3 DNA sequence: TGTGCCAGCTGGGGGGGCCCAAGTATGGAGACCCAGTACTTC. Its protein product is CASWGGPSMETQYF.

The V and J genes are TRBV14 and TRBJ2-3, with D possibly called TRBD1 or TRBD2 (6 bases each). CDR3 length: 15 residues. V was trimmed by 5 bases and J by 4 bases, leaving 16 bases between them. Germline V gene sequence: CDR1 SGHDN, CDR2 FVKESK. The CDR3 is CASSVGSGGPDTQYF. Written as DNA, the CDR3 is TGTGCCAGCAGCGTTGGATCCGGGGGCCCAGATACGCAGTATTTT.

This clonotype has a handful of counts. The chain joins TRBV3-1 to TRBJ2-7; D is undetermined. V lost 2 bases and J 0 bases, leaving 17 bases between the germline ends. The CDR3 is made up of 17 amino acids. The V gene's germline CDR1 is LGHDT and CDR2 YNNKEL (reference sequence). The CDR3 reads CASSQHGSRPDSYEQYF. CDR3 DNA sequence: TGTGCCAGCAGCCAACACGGCTCCCGGCCGGACTCCTACGAGCAGTACTTC.

This clonotype has ten or more counts. The rearrangement uses TRBV7-9 and TRBJ2-7; D may be TRBD2 (6 bases). Germline lookup yields CDR1 SEHNR and CDR2 FQNEAQ (reference sequence). The CDR3 extends over 15 amino acids. Trimming took off 2 bases at V and 3 bases at J, with 14 bases between the two ends. The CDR3 protein is CASSLLRGLDYEQYF. The CDR3 DNA is TGTGCCAGCAGCTTACTTCGGGGACTGGACTACGAGCAGTACTTC.

The chain joins TRBV2 to TRBJ2-1; 7 nucleotides line up with TRBD2. Germline values: CDR1 SNHLY, CDR2 FYNNEI. CDR3 length: 12 amino acids. V trimming: 3 bases; J trimming: 7 bases; junction bases outside the gene matches: 0. The CDR3 reads CASSEGGNEQFF. The CDR3 DNA is TGTGCCAGCAGTGAGGGAGGGAATGAGCAGTTCTTC. Looking up the rest from reference TRBV2 and TRBJ2-1 gives the full variable domain: EPEVTQTPSHQVTQMGQEVILRCVPISNHLYFYWYRQILGQKVEFLVSFYNNEISEKSEIFDDQFSVERPDGSNFTLKIRSTKLEDSAMYFCASSEGGNEQFFGPGTRLTVL.

The rearrangement joins TRBV10-3 to TRBJ2-3; the D gene could be TRBD1 or TRBD2 (5 bases each). The ends were cut back, 5 bases at V and 9 bases at J, with 21 bases in the middle. The CDR3 contains 15 residues. The germline CDR1 and CDR2 sequences are ENHRY and SYGVKD. CDR3 region: CAISRTGTFTNTQYF. In DNA form, the CDR3 reads TGTGCCATCAGTCGAACCGGGACCTTCACTAACACGCAGTATTTT.

The gene calls are TRBV6-2 or TRBV6-3 and TRBJ2-2, with D perhaps TRBD1 (5 bases). V was shortened by 4 bases and J by 2 bases, with 11 bases between the two germline ends. The CDR3 totals 15 residues. Germline V gene lookup returns CDR1 MNHEY and CDR2 SVGEGT. The CDR3 is CASSSWGSNTGELFF. In nucleotides, the CDR3 is TGTGCCAGCAGTTCCTGGGGCAGCAACACCGGGGAGCTGTTTTTT.

This rearrangement joins TRBV7-9 to TRBJ2-6; no clear D. CDR1 SEHNR and CDR2 FQNEAQ come from the germline V gene (reference sequence). V gave up 2 bases and J gave up 9 bases, with 20 bases separating them. CDR3 length: 17 amino acids. As DNA, the CDR3 is TGTGCCAGCAGCTTACTCCCGCCGAAGCAGTCGGGCAACGTCCTGACTTTC. It yields the protein CASSLLPPKQSGNVLTF.

The CDR3 DNA reads TGTGCCAGCAGTTTAGGAGGTGGGGGGCAGTTCAATCAGCCCCAGCATTTT. This encodes CASSLGGGGQFNQPQHF. The rearrangement links TRBV12-3 or TRBV12-4 to TRBJ1-5; possibly TRBD1 for D (6 bases). V gave up 1 base and J gave up 3 bases, with 16 bases separating them. This CDR3 is 17 amino acids long.

The CDR3 DNA is TGCAGCGGGGGAGGGGGGTACAATGAGCAGTTCTTC. Translating gives CSGGGGYNEQFF. The V call is TRBV29-1, the J call TRBJ2-1; D may be TRBD2 (7 bases). This CDR3 spans 12 amino acids. V was trimmed by 7 bases and J by 4 bases, leaving 11 bases between them. Germline V lookup: CDR1 SQVTM, CDR2 ANQGSEA.

The V call is TRBV2, the J call TRBJ2-7; D remains unclear. V gave up 3 bases and J gave up 3 bases, with 6 bases separating them. The CDR3 covers 12 residues. Germline lookup yields CDR1 SNHLY and CDR2 FYNNEI. Here the CDR3 reads CASSEQDYEQYF. DNA of the CDR3: TGTGCCAGCAGTGAGCAGGACTACGAGCAGTACTTC.

The rearrangement uses TRBV2 and TRBJ2-7; D remains unclear. V was clipped by 0 bases and J by 6 bases, with 6 bases between them. CDR3 length equals 12 residues. CDR1 SNHLY and CDR2 FYNNEI come from the germline V gene. CDR3 amino acids: CASSEAGVEQYF. The CDR3, as DNA: TGTGCCAGCAGTGAAGCTGGGGTCGAGCAGTACTTC.

In this sample, this clonotype turned up a few times. V gene TRBV5-1 combines with J gene TRBJ2-5; D possibly matches TRBD1 or TRBD2 (8 bases each). The CDR3 loop spans 21 amino acids. The V end was cut by 6 bases, the J end by 2 bases, with 35 bases between. Germline V gives CDR1 SGHRS, CDR2 YFSETQ. The DNA for the CDR3 is TGCGCCAGCACCCCACTGGCCAATGGCAGGGGGCTGGAGCGGGAGCAAGAGACCCAGTACTTC. This codes for CASTPLANGRGLEREQETQYF.

J is TRBJ1-5 and V is TRBV20-1, with a tentative D call TRBD1 (5 bases). Germline CDR1 is DFQATT and CDR2 is SNEGSKA (reference sequence). Trimming stripped 6 bases from V and 1 base from J, with 13 bases between. The CDR3 has 14 residues. CDR3 nucleotides: TGCAGTGCGTCCTCCCCAGGGAGCAATCAGCCCCAGCATTTT. It is translated as CSASSPGSNQPQHF.

This clonotype was seen at least ten times. This chain joins TRBV20-1 and TRBJ2-7, with 7 bases lining up with TRBD1. CDR1 is DFQATT and CDR2 is SNEGSKA in the germline V gene (reference sequence). Unmatched junction bases numbered 3, after V lost 1 base and J lost 3 bases. This CDR3 comprises 13 residues. The CDR3 nucleotides read TGCAGTGCTAGAGGACAGGGCTTCTACGAGCAGTACTTC. As protein: CSARGQGFYEQYF.